Each of the 6 T cell receptor beta chains below was sequenced from the same sample in a study of T cell repertoires in cytomegalovirus infection. These receptors' targets are unknown. TCRdb fed the reads into MiXCR, producing one record per CDR3 protein. This sample has approximately 590,000 distinct CDR3 sequences; 40% occur once, and the top ten carry 48%. Sequencing was performed on cultured PBMCs, taken from culture after CMV antigen stimulation. The source of these receptors is a human donor in good health (CMV status not recorded). Some clones in this sample may be carry-over from other donors' samples.

The CDR3 DNA sequence: TGTGCCAGCAGCCCCACCAGGGCTAGCTCCTACAATGAGCAGTTCTTC. Translating it yields CASSPTRASSYNEQFF. V usage is TRBV7-2 and J usage is TRBJ2-1; D might be TRBD1 (5 bases). CDR1 is SGHTA, CDR2 FQGNSA, per germline. V was trimmed by 5 bases and J by 0 bases, leaving 14 bases between them. The CDR3 has 16 amino acids.

This clonotype was seen a few times. The chain combines TRBV19 with TRBJ1-1; D is perhaps TRBD1 (6 bases). This CDR3 contains 11 residues. The ends were cut back, 4 bases at V and 7 bases at J, with 7 bases in the middle. The germline CDR1 and CDR2 sequences are LNHDA and SQIVND (reference sequence). In nucleotides, the CDR3 is TGTGCCAGTAGTAACAGGGTTGAAGCTTTCTTT. It codes for CASSNRVEAFF.

This clonotype was observed many times. The V call is TRBV7-2, the J call TRBJ1-3; possibly TRBD1 for D (6 bases). Germline lookup yields CDR1 SGHTA and CDR2 FQGNSA. With 1 base removed from V and 0 bases from J, the gap between germline ends came to 16 bases. CDR3 size: 18 residues. The CDR3 region has the DNA TGTGCCAGCAGCTTAGGATGGGCAGGGGCCGCCTCTGGAAACACCATATATTTT. It specifies CASSLGWAGAASGNTIYF. Complete variable domain (other parts from reference TRBV7-2 and TRBJ1-3): GAGVSQSPSNKVTEKGKDVELRCDPISGHTALYWYRQSLGQGLEFLIYFQGNSAPDKSGLPSDRFSAERTGGSVSTLTIQRTQQEDSAVYLCASSLGWAGAASGNTIYFGEGSWLTVV.

This clonotype came up a few times. The chain combines TRBV6-1 with TRBJ2-7; possibly TRBD1 for D (5 bases). Looked up from germline, CDR1 is MNHNS and CDR2 is SASEGT. The CDR3 loop spans 17 amino acids. Trimming took off 0 bases at V and 1 base at J, with 16 bases between the two ends. The CDR3 DNA is TGTGCCAGCAGTGAAGCGATTGCCAGGGTCGTGTCCTACGAGCAGTACTTC. This encodes CASSEAIARVVSYEQYF.

The J gene is TRBJ1-1, the V gene TRBV7-6, with D perhaps matching TRBD1 (5 bases). CDR1 and CDR2 (germline): SGHVS, FNYEAQ. V gave up 3 bases and J gave up 7 bases, with 12 bases separating them. This CDR3 region has 13 residues. The CDR3 loop reads CASSFGDRYEAFF. The CDR3 coding sequence is TGTGCCAGCAGCTTCGGCGACAGATATGAAGCTTTCTTT. Full variable domain (outside the CDR3, taken from reference TRBV7-6 and TRBJ1-1): GAGVSQSPRYKVTKRGQDVALRCDPISGHVSLYWYRQALGQGPEFLTYFNYEAQQDKSGLPNDRFSAERPEGSISTLTIQRTEQRDSAMYRCASSFGDRYEAFFGQGTRLTVV.

The chain uses TRBV11-1 and TRBJ2-5; unclear D gene. The CDR3 has 15 amino acids. Germline CDR1 SGHAT, CDR2 FQDESV (reference sequence). Trimming cost V 7 bases and J 2 bases, with 17 bases left between them. This chain's CDR3 is CASTRTATAQETQYF. The CDR3 DNA is TGTGCCAGCACTAGGACGGCTACAGCACAAGAGACCCAGTACTTC.